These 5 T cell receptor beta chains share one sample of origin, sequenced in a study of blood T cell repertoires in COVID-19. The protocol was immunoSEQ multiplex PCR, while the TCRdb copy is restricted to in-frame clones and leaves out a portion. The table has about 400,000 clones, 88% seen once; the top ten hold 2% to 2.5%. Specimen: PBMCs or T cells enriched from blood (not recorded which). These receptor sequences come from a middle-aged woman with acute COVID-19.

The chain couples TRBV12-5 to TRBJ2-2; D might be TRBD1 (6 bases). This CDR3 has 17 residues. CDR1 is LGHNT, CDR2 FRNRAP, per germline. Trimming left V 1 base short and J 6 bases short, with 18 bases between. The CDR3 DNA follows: TGTGCTAGTGGTTTGGCTAGGACAGTCGGAAACGCCGGGGAGCTGTTTTTT. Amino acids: CASGLARTVGNAGELFF.

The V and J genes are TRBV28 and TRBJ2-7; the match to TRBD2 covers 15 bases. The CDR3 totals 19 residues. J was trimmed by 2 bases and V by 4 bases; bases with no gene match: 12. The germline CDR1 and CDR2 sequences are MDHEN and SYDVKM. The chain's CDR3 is CASSSYRTSGGALTYEQYF. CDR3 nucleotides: TGTGCCAGCAGTTCCTACCGGACTAGCGGGGGGGCTCTAACCTACGAGCAGTACTTC. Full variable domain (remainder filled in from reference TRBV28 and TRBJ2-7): DVKVTQSSRYLVKRTGEKVFLECVQDMDHENMFWYRQDPGLGLRLIYFSYDVKMKEKGDIPEGYSVSREKKERFSLILESASTNQTSMYLCASSSYRTSGGALTYEQYFGPGTRLTVT.

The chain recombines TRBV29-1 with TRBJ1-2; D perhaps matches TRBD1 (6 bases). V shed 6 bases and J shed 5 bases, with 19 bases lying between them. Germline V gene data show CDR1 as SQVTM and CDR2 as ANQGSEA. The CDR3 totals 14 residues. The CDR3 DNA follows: TGCAGCGTCGCCACCAAGGGGGTCGGGTATGGCTACACCTTC. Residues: CSVATKGVGYGYTF. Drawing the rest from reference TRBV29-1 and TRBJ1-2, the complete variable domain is SAVISQKPSRDICQRGTSLTIQCQVDSQVTMMFWYRQQPGQSLTLIATANQGSEATYESGFVIDKFPISRPNLTFSTLTVSNMSPEDSSIYLCSVATKGVGYGYTFGSGTRLTVV.

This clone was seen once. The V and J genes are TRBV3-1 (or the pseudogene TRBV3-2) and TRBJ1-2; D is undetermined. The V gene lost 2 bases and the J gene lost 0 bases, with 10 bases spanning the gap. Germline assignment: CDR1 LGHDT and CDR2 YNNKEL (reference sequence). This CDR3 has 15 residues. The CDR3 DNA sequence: TGTGCCAGCAGCCAAAAGAGCCGTACTAACTATGGCTACACCTTC. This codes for CASSQKSRTNYGYTF.

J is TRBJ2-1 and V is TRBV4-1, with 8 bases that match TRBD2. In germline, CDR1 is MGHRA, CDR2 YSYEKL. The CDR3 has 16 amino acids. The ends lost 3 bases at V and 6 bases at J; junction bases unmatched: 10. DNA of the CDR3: TGCGCCAGCAGCCACAAGTCGGGGGGGTTGGTCAATGAGCAGTTCTTC. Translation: CASSHKSGGLVNEQFF.